The present entry profiles one T cell receptor (beta chain) with its context. The repertoire was sequenced with immunoSEQ multiplex PCR; TCRdb's copy has only in-frame clones and lacks some. This table has fewer than 110,000 clones, about four fifths appearing once. The source of the sample is a study of glioma-infiltrating T cells after dendritic cell vaccination. As for the study in general: Patients received three intradermal dendritic cell vaccine injections at biweekly intervals.

J was trimmed by 3 bases and V by 0 bases; bases with no gene match: 7. This CDR3 has 16 residues. Germline lookup yields CDR1 SGHKS and CDR2 YYEKEE (reference sequence). The rearrangement joins TRBV5-5 to TRBJ2-5; 8 bases match TRBD1. This material consisted of blood, taken before dendritic cell vaccination. The clonotype originates from a human donor with glioblastoma. For the CDR3, the DNA is TGTGCCAGCAGCTTGGCGGCAGGGGGCTATGAAGAGACCCAGTACTTC. It is translated as CASSLAAGGYEETQYF.